The 32 T cell receptor beta chains below all came from one sample that was sequenced in a study of blood T cell repertoires in COVID-19. The table came from immunoSEQ multiplex PCR; TCRdb's copy has only in-frame clones and leaves some out. The sample carries about 230,000 clones, 83% recorded once. Sequenced material: peripheral blood. These receptors were taken from a woman in her forties or fifties with acute or convalescent COVID-19.

The J gene is TRBJ1-3, the V gene TRBV19, with D hard to call. Trimming cost V 9 bases and J 0 bases, with 15 bases left between them. CDR3 length: 15 amino acids. Germline CDR1 reads LNHDA; CDR2 reads SQIVND (reference sequence). The CDR3 spells CASRRTGDSGNTIYF. CDR3 nucleotide sequence: TGTGCCAGCCGGCGTACGGGTGACTCTGGAAACACCATATATTTT.

V gene TRBV7-2 combines with J gene TRBJ1-1; no clear D. The CDR3 has 12 residues. Germline values: CDR1 SGHTA, CDR2 FQGNSA. Trimming left V 5 bases short and J 5 bases short, with 9 bases between. Here the CDR3 reads CASSEGWTEAFF. For the CDR3, the DNA is TGTGCCAGCAGCGAGGGATGGACTGAAGCTTTCTTT. The full variable domain, completed using reference TRBV7-2 and TRBJ1-1, is GAGVSQSPSNKVTEKGKDVELRCDPISGHTALYWYRQSLGQGLEFLIYFQGNSAPDKSGLPSDRFSAERTGGSVSTLTIQRTQQEDSAVYLCASSEGWTEAFFGQGTRLTVV.

The chain carries TRBV6-5 and TRBJ1-5; 7 bases agree with TRBD1. The trim removed 6 bases at V and 5 bases at J, leaving 1 base unmatched. The CDR3 is made up of 12 amino acids. CDR1 and CDR2 from the germline V gene are MNHEY and SVGAGI. CDR3 DNA: TGTGCCAGCAGCGGACAGGATCAGCCCCAGCATTTT. Translated, it gives CASSGQDQPQHF.

The chain recombines TRBV15 with TRBJ2-1; TRBD2 agrees at 7 bases. Germline-derived CDR1 and CDR2 are LNHNV and YYDKDF (reference sequence). The trim removed 3 bases at V and 0 bases at J, leaving 2 bases unmatched. There are 15 residues in the CDR3. The CDR3 DNA reads as TGTGCCACCAGCAGGGGCGGGAGCTCCTACAATGAGCAGTTCTTC. Amino acid sequence: CATSRGGSSYNEQFF.

This rearrangement joins TRBV29-1 to TRBJ2-1; a weak D match, TRBD1 (6 bases). This CDR3 has 14 amino acids. Germline V gene data show CDR1 as SQVTM and CDR2 as ANQGSEA. Trimming removed 5 bases at V and 1 base at J, with 12 bases between. The CDR3 coding sequence is TGCAGCGTTCACAGGGAAGGGTCCTACAATGAGCAGTTCTTC. Residues: CSVHREGSYNEQFF.

The rearrangement uses TRBV6-1 and TRBJ1-5; TRBD1 agrees at 8 bases. The CDR3 is made up of 16 amino acids. V shed 0 bases, J shed 3 bases, and the junction held 4 bases outside the gene matches. CDR1 is MNHNS and CDR2 is SASEGT in the germline V gene. The CDR3 sequence: CASSEAAGQVNQPQHF. In DNA, the CDR3 is TGTGCCAGCAGTGAAGCGGCGGGACAGGTCAATCAGCCCCAGCATTTT.

V is TRBV7-9 and J is TRBJ2-2; possibly TRBD1 for D (6 bases). CDR3 length: 15 amino acids. The V end was cut by 5 bases, the J end by 1 base, with 11 bases between. Per the germline V gene, CDR1 is SEHNR and CDR2 is FQNEAQ (reference sequence). The CDR3 here is CASSQGQKNTGELFF. CDR3 coding DNA: TGTGCCAGCAGCCAGGGACAAAAGAACACCGGGGAGCTGTTTTTT. Looking up the rest from reference TRBV7-9 and TRBJ2-2 gives the full variable domain: DTGVSQNPRHKITKRGQNVTFRCDPISEHNRLYWYRQTLGQGPEFLTYFQNEAQLEKSRLLSDRFSAERPKGSFSTLEIQRTEQGDSAMYLCASSQGQKNTGELFFGEGSRLTVL.

The V and J genes are TRBV6-6 and TRBJ2-1; 8 positions agree with TRBD1. J gave up 7 bases and V 5 bases, and 4 bases lay outside the gene matches. Per the germline V gene, CDR1 is MNHNY and CDR2 is SVGAGI (reference sequence). The CDR3 consists of 13 residues. The CDR3 coding sequence is TGTGCCAGCAGTCAAGACAGGGGTAATGAGCAGTTCTTC. Translated, it gives CASSQDRGNEQFF.

The table lists this clone with a count of one. The genes are TRBV28 and TRBJ1-2; 8 bases map to TRBD1. Per germline, CDR1 MDHEN and CDR2 SYDVKM. Trimming removed 2 bases from V and 4 bases from J; junction bases left unmatched: 3. CDR3 length equals 14 residues. Written as DNA, the CDR3 is TGTGCCAGCAGTTTACCAGGGGGCGGCTATGGCTACACCTTC. This gives the protein CASSLPGGGYGYTF.

The CDR3 DNA follows: TGTGCCAGCAGCCCTGCCGTCGGGTCCGGGGAGCTGTTTTTT. It is translated as CASSPAVGSGELFF. V usage is TRBV5-4 and J usage is TRBJ2-2, with D uncertain. V was shortened by 4 bases and J by 6 bases, with 13 bases between the two germline ends. The germline V gene encodes CDR1 SGHNT and CDR2 YYREEE (reference sequence). CDR3 length: 14 amino acids.

This sequence joins TRBV6-4 and TRBJ2-1; the D gene is possibly TRBD2 (5 bases). CDR1 and CDR2 (germline): MRHNA, SNTAGT. V lost 6 bases and J lost 5, with 11 bases in between. The CDR3 totals 13 residues. The CDR3, as DNA: TGTGCCAGCAGAGGACGGGGAGACAATGAGCAGTTCTTC. Translating it yields CASRGRGDNEQFF.

The chain combines TRBV24-1 with TRBJ2-5; possibly TRBD2 for D (7 bases). CDR3 length equals 12 residues. Germline CDR1 and CDR2: KGHDR and SFDVKD. V gave up 6 bases and J gave up 4 bases, with 8 bases separating them. As DNA, the CDR3 is TGTGCCACCAGTCGGGGGGCAGAGACCCAGTACTTC. It encodes CATSRGAETQYF.

The V call is TRBV6-4, the J call TRBJ2-2, with TRBD2 matching over 13 bases. V gave up 4 bases and J gave up 5 bases; unmatched junction bases: 13. The CDR3 is made up of 19 amino acids. Per the germline V gene, CDR1 is MRHNA and CDR2 is SNTAGT. CDR3 loop: CASSVKGTSGNKATGELFF. In nucleotides, the CDR3 is TGTGCCAGCAGTGTTAAAGGGACTAGCGGGAATAAGGCGACCGGGGAGCTGTTTTTT.

V is TRBV4-3 and J is TRBJ2-3; TRBD1 might be the D (6 bases). The V end lost 5 bases, the J end lost 9 bases, and 18 bases lay between the germline ends. Germline assignment: CDR1 LGHNA and CDR2 YSLEER. The length of the CDR3 is 14 residues. Here the CDR3 reads CASSRSRTDSTQYF. The CDR3 DNA reads TGCGCCAGCAGCAGATCGAGGACAGACTCAACGCAGTATTTT.

This sequence joins TRBV7-2 and TRBJ1-6; 8 bases align to TRBD1. Germline V gene sequence: CDR1 SGHTA, CDR2 FQGNSA. The junction had 6 bases not matched to a gene; V was cut back by 2 bases and J by 6 bases. The CDR3 contains 16 residues. CDR3 region: CASSLLGQGANSPLHF. DNA of the CDR3: TGTGCCAGCAGCTTATTGGGTCAGGGGGCTAATTCACCCCTCCACTTT.

This clone was counted many times. The rearrangement links TRBV5-1 to TRBJ2-7; the D gene is possibly TRBD2 (7 bases). Germline values: CDR1 SGHRS, CDR2 YFSETQ. Trimming left V 1 base short and J 5 bases short, with 19 bases between. The CDR3 sequence is 16 residues long. The CDR3 coding sequence is TGCGCCAGCAGCTTGAACCCGGGGGGCGTACTGCACGAGCAGTACTTC. This codes for CASSLNPGGVLHEQYF.

The rearrangement links TRBV7-8 to TRBJ2-5, with a tentative D call TRBD1 (5 bases). The V end lost 1 base, the J end lost 4 bases, and 16 bases lay between the germline ends. This CDR3 contains 16 residues. The germline V gene has CDR1 SGHVS and CDR2 FQNEAQ. The CDR3 protein is CASSLVFEVGVETQYF. CDR3 DNA sequence: TGTGCCAGCAGCTTAGTTTTTGAAGTAGGGGTAGAGACCCAGTACTTC.

The chain employs TRBV5-5 and TRBJ2-2; 10 bases are shared with TRBD2. V shed 1 base, J shed 7 bases, and the junction held 4 bases outside the gene matches. Germline V gene sequence: CDR1 SGHKS, CDR2 YYEKEE (reference sequence). The CDR3 runs to 15 residues. This CDR3 is CASSLRLAGDGELFF. The DNA of the CDR3 is TGTGCCAGCAGCTTGCGGCTAGCGGGGGACGGGGAGCTGTTTTTT.

The CDR3 DNA sequence: TGTGCCAGCAGTTTATATTCTGCATGGTTAGCGGGGGGCCGCCACGAGCAGTACTTC. It encodes CASSLYSAWLAGGRHEQYF. The chain couples TRBV28 to TRBJ2-7; 10 nucleotides line up with TRBD2. Germline-derived CDR1 and CDR2 are MDHEN and SYDVKM. The ends lost 1 base at V and 5 bases at J; junction bases unmatched: 17. CDR3 length: 19 amino acids.

The chain is built from TRBV30 and TRBJ1-1; D perhaps matches TRBD1 (6 bases). The germline V gene encodes CDR1 GTSNPN and CDR2 SVGIG (reference sequence). The CDR3 length is 14 residues. Trimming took off 0 bases at V and 5 bases at J, with 13 bases between the two ends. The DNA for the CDR3 is TGTGCCTGGAGTGTGGTCAGGGGATGGACTGAAGCTTTCTTT. Protein product: CAWSVVRGWTEAFF.

The chain recombines TRBV19 with TRBJ2-7, with 12 bases aligning to TRBD1. Germline CDR1 is LNHDA and CDR2 is SQIVND (reference sequence). The V gene end was trimmed by 5 bases and the J gene end by 4 bases; junction bases not matched to a gene: 3. The CDR3 is 14 residues long. The CDR3: CASSLGQGAYEQYF. Written as DNA, the CDR3 is TGTGCCAGTAGTTTGGGACAGGGGGCTTACGAGCAGTACTTC.

The rearrangement uses TRBV2 and TRBJ1-5, with 8 bases identical to TRBD1. This CDR3 comprises 13 residues. Germline trimming cut 11 bases from V and 5 bases from J; bases unmatched to any gene: 8. Germline CDR1 and CDR2: SNHLY and FYNNEI. The CDR3 bases are TGTGCCCGGTACGGACAGGGCGATCAGCCCCAGCATTTT. This translates into CARYGQGDQPQHF.

V and J are TRBV18 and TRBJ1-5, with D perhaps TRBD1 (6 bases). Germline CDR1 is KGHSH and CDR2 is LQKENI. Trimming left V 7 bases short and J 1 base short, with 17 bases between. The CDR3 runs to 16 residues. CDR3 DNA sequence: TGTGCCAGCTTAGTAGGGGGGGCTGGAAGCAATCAGCCCCAGCATTTT. As protein: CASLVGGAGSNQPQHF.

V is TRBV25-1 and J is TRBJ1-5, with D uncertain. Trimming removed 3 bases at V and 0 bases at J, with 9 bases between. This CDR3 region has 15 residues. Germline-derived CDR1 and CDR2 are MGHDK and SYGVNS. CDR3 coding DNA: TGTGCCAGCAGTGACGGAGGCCTTAGCAATCAGCCCCAGCATTTT. Its protein is CASSDGGLSNQPQHF.

Here the CDR3 reads CASSVRSGGPNEQFF. In DNA, the CDR3 is TGTGCCAGCAGCGTTCGGTCAGGGGGGCCCAATGAGCAGTTCTTC. The chain uses TRBV9 and TRBJ2-1; tentatively, D is TRBD1 (7 bases). From germline, CDR1 is SGDLS and CDR2 YYNGEE. The CDR3 is 15 amino acids. Trimming stripped 2 bases from V and 6 bases from J, with 15 bases between.

The chain couples TRBV18 to TRBJ1-4, with D possibly being TRBD1 (5 bases). Germline V gives CDR1 KGHSH, CDR2 LQKENI. Trimming pared 3 bases from V and 6 bases from J, leaving 11 bases between. CDR3 length: 14 amino acids. The CDR3 bases are TGTGCCAGCTCACCCGCGGGGACTTATGAAAAACTGTTTTTT. Its translation is CASSPAGTYEKLFF.

The rearrangement links TRBV11-2 to TRBJ2-7; TRBD2 agrees at 12 bases. Germline V lookup: CDR1 SGHAT, CDR2 FQNNGV. The trim removed 1 base at V and 3 bases at J, leaving 4 bases unmatched. This CDR3 has 16 residues. The CDR3 spells CASSLVRLAGVYEQYF. The DNA of the CDR3 is TGTGCCAGCAGCTTAGTACGACTAGCGGGGGTCTACGAGCAGTACTTC.

This rearrangement joins TRBV15 to TRBJ2-7; D is undetermined. Trimming pared 6 bases from V and 0 bases from J, leaving 15 bases between. There are 15 residues in the CDR3. Germline V lookup: CDR1 LNHNV, CDR2 YYDKDF (reference sequence). The CDR3: CATRKHSGRSYEQYF. CDR3 nucleotide sequence: TGTGCCACCAGAAAACATTCGGGTCGCTCCTACGAGCAGTACTTC.

The chain has TRBV4-2 and TRBJ2-1, with TRBD1 as a possible D gene (5 bases). The CDR3 consists of 12 residues. The V end lost 9 bases, the J end lost 3 bases, and 9 bases lay between the germline ends. Germline V lookup: CDR1 LGHNA, CDR2 YNFKEQ. The chain's CDR3 is CASADSYNEQFF. As DNA, the CDR3 is TGTGCCAGTGCTGACAGCTACAATGAGCAGTTCTTC.

The J gene is TRBJ2-3, the V gene TRBV28; D might be TRBD2 (6 bases). Germline V gene sequence: CDR1 MDHEN, CDR2 SYDVKM. V lost 1 base, J lost 3 bases, and 17 bases lay in between. The CDR3 sequence is 17 residues long. The CDR3 DNA is TGTGCCAGCAGTTTATATACGGGAGTCGGGGTGACAGATACGCAGTATTTT. It yields the protein CASSLYTGVGVTDTQYF.

The chain is built from TRBV3-1 (or the pseudogene TRBV3-2) and TRBJ2-7, with D uncertain. Looked up from germline, CDR1 is LGHDT and CDR2 is YNNKEL (reference sequence). V lost 5 bases to trimming and J lost 2 bases, with 4 bases between them. The CDR3 is made up of 11 amino acids. In DNA form, the CDR3 reads TGTGCCAGCAGCACGGCCTACGAGCAGTACTTC. It yields the protein CASSTAYEQYF.

V usage is TRBV6-5 and J usage is TRBJ2-7, with TRBD1 matching 10 bases. The CDR3 has 13 amino acids. Losses at the gene ends were 6 bases for V and 9 bases for J; bases not matched to a gene: 8. CDR1 and CDR2 (germline): MNHEY, SVGAGI. The CDR3 sequence is CASSGTGVTRQYF. The CDR3 DNA reads TGTGCCAGCAGCGGGACAGGGGTTACGAGGCAGTACTTC.